This TCR beta chain was sequenced for a study of cytomegalovirus exposure and HLA in healthy donors. Vbeta (60) and Jbeta (13) primers were used in the PCR. Only in-frame clones appear in the TCRdb table, and some are missing; sequencing was by immunoSEQ multiplex PCR. This sample's table has around 190,000 clones. The sequencing input was PBMCs. The receptor's source is a woman aged 30 to 39 in good health and CMV-seropositive.

The CDR3 DNA follows: TGCGCCAGCAGCCAAGACTACCTCAAAGAGACCCAGTACTTC. This translates into CASSQDYLKETQYF. The genes are TRBV4-1 and TRBJ2-5; no reliable D call. The CDR3 runs 14 residues. V dropped 0 bases and J dropped 3 bases, with 8 bases sitting between them. Germline lookup yields CDR1 MGHRA and CDR2 YSYEKL.